This TCR beta chain stems from a study of cytomegalovirus exposure and HLA in healthy donors. Study-wide findings and caveats: For presence/absence analyses, sequencing depth was assumed to be roughly uniform across donors. Because they were indistinguishable, some V segments, including TRBV6-2 and TRBV6-3, were excluded.

CDR1 and CDR2 (germline): SGHNT, YENEEA. V trimming: 5 bases; J trimming: 0 bases; junction bases outside the gene matches: 9. This CDR3 contains 17 residues. As for this clone: The antigen is undetermined.

Samples came from healthy bone marrow donors. In the PCR, 60 Vbeta and 13 Jbeta primers were used. TCRdb keeps only in-frame clones here, not all; method: immunoSEQ multiplex PCR. This sample carries more than 90,000 clones, 70% to 80% of them seen once, and the ten largest clones take approximately 7.7%. The chain is built from TRBV11-3 and TRBJ2-1, with 8 bases that match TRBD2. The receptor was isolated from a female donor in good health and CMV-seronegative. The sequencing input was PBMCs. CDR3 in amino acids: CASSLYYSGSSYNEQFF. CDR3 nucleotides: TGTGCCAGCAGCCTCTACTACAGCGGGAGCTCCTACAATGAGCAGTTCTTC.